What follows describes a single TCR beta chain. Germline V CDR1 and CDR2: SGDLS, YYNGEE. V gave up 0 bases and J gave up 6 bases, with 10 bases separating them. This CDR3 is 13 amino acids long. Per the authors' pipeline: Estimated nucleated cell counts came from reference gene primer amplification. Only in-frame clones appear in the TCRdb table, and some are missing; sequencing was by immunoSEQ multiplex PCR. V, J and clone size were drawn from that table, and D and trimming were deduced from the DNA. The data contain 26,000 or so clones, 90% to 95% of them singletons. The data derive from a study of blood T cell repertoires in COVID-19. Overall study context: Samples representing acute and convalescent COVID-19 were sourced from the United States, Italy and Spain. From T cells, B-cell-depleted T cells, or PBMCs came the material, which was cDNA or gDNA.

The J gene is TRBJ2-7, the V gene TRBV9, with D possibly matching TRBD1 (5 bases). The sequenced material came from peripheral blood. The sequence came from a human donor with active COVID-19. The donor label of this sample is uncertain. DNA for the CDR3: TGTGCCAGCAGCGTAGTAGGGGTTGGCGAGCAGTACTTC. Residues: CASSVVGVGEQYF.